This T cell receptor beta chain was retrieved from a study of shared clonotypes between healthy human individuals. This CDR3 is 15 amino acids long. Germline values: CDR1 SEHNR, CDR2 FQNEAQ (reference sequence). The V gene lost 5 bases and the J gene lost 3 bases, with 16 bases spanning the gap. It was CD45RO-negative cells, positively selected for CCR7, that made up naive CD8 cells, with terminally differentiated effector memory CD45RA+ cells excluded. Deep-level running was used for the assay. Original processing notes: There were no quality scores in the junction-only immunoSEQ sequences, so filtering differed. Sequencing used immunoSEQ multiplex PCR; TCRdb keeps in-frame clones, though not all of them. That table supplies the V and J calls and clone size; D and trimming were determined from the DNA. The sample records about 2.1 million clones, around 93% being singletons.

The receptor's source is a man in his late teens or twenties in good health. Some clones in this sample may be carry-over from other donors' samples. The sample consisted of naive CD8+ T cells from PBMCs. The rearrangement uses TRBV7-9 and TRBJ1-1, with D possibly being TRBD1 (5 bases). The CDR3 DNA is TGTGCCAGCAGCCCTCCGGGGCGATGGGACACTGAAGCTTTCTTT. Protein sequence: CASSPPGRWDTEAFF.